These 14 T cell receptor beta chains originate from one sample sequenced in a study of Ad26.COV2.S vaccination and SARS-CoV-2 variants. Clones were read by immunoSEQ multiplex PCR, and TCRdb kept only the in-frame ones, dropping some. Of about 350,000 clones detected, about 85% appear once; the ten largest clones hold approximately 3.5%. Treatment here: about 20 received Ad26.COV2.S at low or high dose, single or two shots; a few received placebo; per-sample allocation not given. Day 63 after the first vaccine or placebo injection was the time point for sampling. The material was peripheral blood, obtained in a trial of Ad26.COV2.S vaccine versus placebo. The receptors derive from a person between 18 and 60 years old who received the Ad26.COV2.S COVID-19 vaccine or a placebo.

The chain is built from TRBV3-1 (or the pseudogene TRBV3-2) and TRBJ1-5; D gene uncertain. Trimming took off 2 bases at V and 5 bases at J, with 13 bases between the two ends. CDR1 is LGHDT and CDR2 is YNNKEL in the germline V gene (reference sequence). CDR3 size: 15 residues. This chain's CDR3 is CASSQNWASDQPQHF. CDR3 nucleotides: TGTGCCAGCAGCCAAAACTGGGCATCGGATCAGCCCCAGCATTTT.

This chain joins TRBV10-1 and TRBJ2-1, with D uncertain. The CDR3 contains 13 residues. V lost 0 bases and J lost 6, with 6 bases in between. CDR1 and CDR2 from the germline V gene are WNHNN and SYGVQD (reference sequence). The CDR3 coding sequence is TGCGCCAGCAGTGAGTCCGGTGCCAATGAGCAGTTCTTC. The encoded protein is CASSESGANEQFF.

This chain uses TRBV28 with TRBJ1-1; 9 bases match TRBD1. Germline V gene lookup returns CDR1 MDHEN and CDR2 SYDVKM. The CDR3 has 15 amino acids. V was clipped by 5 bases and J by 7 bases; unmatched bases: 11. In DNA, the CDR3 is TGTGCCAGCAGTGGCGGATCGGGACAGGGAAGTGAAGCTTTCTTT. Protein sequence: CASSGGSGQGSEAFF.

The rearrangement uses TRBV21-1 and TRBJ1-1; whether TRBD1, the table's D call, matches the DNA was not checked. TRBV21-1 is reported as a pseudogene. The CDR3 extends over 13 amino acids. The CDR3 DNA reads TGTGCCAGCAGGACAGGTAAAAACACTGAAGCTTTCTTT. This codes for CASRTGKNTEAFF.

This clone was recorded once. This chain connects TRBV6-6 to TRBJ2-1, with 8 bases matching TRBD2. The CDR3 contains 11 residues. V shed 4 bases and J 14 bases; nucleotides not matched to a gene: 4. Germline CDR1 MNHNY, CDR2 SVGAGI (reference sequence). The DNA for the CDR3 is TGTGCCAGCAGTTCCTACGGGGGGGAGTTCTTC. Its protein is CASSSYGGEFF.

The V call is TRBV5-6, the J call TRBJ2-2; no definite D call. The germline CDR1 and CDR2 sequences are SGHDT and YYEEEE. V was clipped by 6 bases and J by 5 bases, with 2 bases between them. CDR3 length equals 10 residues. As DNA, the CDR3 is TGTGCCAGCACTACCGGGGAGCTGTTTTTT. Translating it yields CASTTGELFF.

This sequence joins TRBV18 and TRBJ1-2, with 7 bases lining up with TRBD1. Germline trimming cut 3 bases from V and 4 bases from J; bases unmatched to any gene: 8. The germline V gene encodes CDR1 KGHSH and CDR2 LQKENI. The length of the CDR3 is 15 residues. The CDR3 nucleotides are TGTGCCAGCTCACCGGGGACAGACCGAAGCTATGGCTACACCTTC. It yields the protein CASSPGTDRSYGYTF.

The CDR3 reads CSVPGTSGLNEQFF. The CDR3, as DNA: TGCAGCGTCCCCGGAACTAGCGGCCTCAATGAGCAGTTCTTC. The chain joins TRBV29-1 to TRBJ2-1, with 8 bases fitting TRBD2. Germline-derived CDR1 and CDR2 are SQVTM and ANQGSEA. The CDR3 loop spans 14 amino acids. Trimming took 6 bases from V and 6 from J; bases not matched to a gene: 10.

This clone has just one count. The CDR3 loop reads CASSFGQGDFYEQYF. DNA for the CDR3: TGTGCCAGCAGCTTTGGGCAGGGGGATTTCTACGAGCAGTACTTC. The chain recombines TRBV5-4 with TRBJ2-7; 7 positions match TRBD1. There are 15 residues in the CDR3. CDR1 is SGHNT and CDR2 is YYREEE in the germline V gene (reference sequence). V shed 2 bases, J shed 3 bases, and the junction held 8 bases outside the gene matches.

This chain links TRBV5-1 with TRBJ1-5; possible D gene TRBD1, 5 bases. The CDR3 is 15 amino acids. Germline CDR1 and CDR2: SGHRS and YFSETQ. The V end was cut by 4 bases, the J end by 2 bases, with 13 bases between. The chain's CDR3 is CASSPGLSGNQPQHF. The DNA for the CDR3 is TGCGCCAGCAGCCCAGGGCTCTCGGGCAATCAGCCCCAGCATTTT.

This clone was observed a handful of times. The chain employs TRBV29-1 and TRBJ2-7; the D gene is possibly TRBD1 (6 bases). Germline V gene lookup returns CDR1 SQVTM and CDR2 ANQGSEA. The V end was cut by 4 bases, the J end by 7 bases, with 17 bases between. The CDR3 is 13 residues long. The CDR3 region is CSVVPGDHQEQYF. The CDR3 bases are TGCAGCGTTGTCCCAGGGGACCACCAGGAGCAGTACTTC.

This clone was seen only a few times. The chain couples TRBV5-4 to TRBJ1-1; 9 bases line up with TRBD1. Trimming cost V 5 bases and J 1 base; bases outside gene matches: 9. This CDR3 comprises 16 residues. Germline V CDR1 and CDR2: SGHNT, YYREEE (reference sequence). The DNA for the CDR3 is TGTGCCAGCAGTCCATACCCGACAGGGGGGAACACTGAAGCTTTCTTT. It specifies CASSPYPTGGNTEAFF.

V and J are TRBV28 and TRBJ2-1; 13 bases match TRBD2. In germline, CDR1 is MDHEN, CDR2 SYDVKM. This CDR3 has 20 residues. J gave up 6 bases and V 3 bases, and 17 bases lay outside the gene matches. CDR3 bases: TGTGCCAGCAGTTTTGGACTAGCGGGAGAGTACCAAACCCGGGGCAATGAGCAGTTCTTC. Its protein product is CASSFGLAGEYQTRGNEQFF.

On this clone itself: Other DNA sequences from this sample encode an identical CDR3 as well. J is TRBJ2-5 and V is TRBV27, with no clear D. Between the trimmed V and J ends, which lost 3 bases and 5 bases, there was a span of 10 bases. Germline V gene data show CDR1 as MNHEY and CDR2 as SMNVEV (reference sequence). This CDR3 is 13 amino acids long. CDR3 sequence reads: CASSFRAGETQYF. The CDR3 region has the DNA TGTGCCAGCAGTTTTAGGGCCGGGGAGACCCAGTACTTC.